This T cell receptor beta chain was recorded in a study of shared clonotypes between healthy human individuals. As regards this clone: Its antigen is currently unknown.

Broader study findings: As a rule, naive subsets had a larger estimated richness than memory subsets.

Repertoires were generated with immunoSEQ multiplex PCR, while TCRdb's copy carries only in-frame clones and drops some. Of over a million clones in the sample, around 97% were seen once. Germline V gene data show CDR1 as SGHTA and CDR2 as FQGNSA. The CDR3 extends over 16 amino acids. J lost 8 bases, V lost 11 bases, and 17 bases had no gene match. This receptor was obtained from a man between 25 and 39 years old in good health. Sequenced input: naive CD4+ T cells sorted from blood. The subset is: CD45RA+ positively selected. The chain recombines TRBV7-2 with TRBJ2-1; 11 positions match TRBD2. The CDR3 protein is CAPLGASGRYVDEQFF. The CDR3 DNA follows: TGTGCCCCCTTGGGGGCTAGCGGGAGGTATGTGGATGAGCAGTTCTTC.